This TCR beta chain stems from a study of technical replicates of blood from a handful of donors. Assay used: immunoSEQ multiplex PCR; TCRdb lists only in-frame clones, some missing. The sample records some 84,000 clones, roughly 91% being singletons. This CDR3 comprises 15 residues. V shed 0 bases and J shed 3 bases, with 12 bases lying between them. CDR1 and CDR2 (germline): SGDLS, YYNGEE. Sequencing was done on a sample of T cells isolated from PBMCs. The V gene is TRBV9, the J gene TRBJ1-1, with unresolved D. The clonotype comes from a human donor in good health. CDR3 nucleotides: TGTGCCAGCAGCGTAGCCCCCGCCGCGGACACTGAAGCTTTCTTT. It codes for CASSVAPAADTEAFF.